This record covers a single TCR beta chain. Germline CDR1 SGHAT, CDR2 FQDESV (reference sequence). This CDR3 has 14 residues. V lost 4 bases to trimming and J lost 4 bases; unmatched junction nucleotides: 6. The data originate from a study of blood T cell repertoires in COVID-19. Study context: There were acute and convalescent COVID-19 samples, and they came from the United States, Italy and Spain. Sources were T cells, B-cell-depleted T cells, or PBMCs; the material itself was cDNA or gDNA.

In the authors' workflow: Nucleated cell counts were estimated from reference gene primer amplification. The data were produced by immunoSEQ multiplex PCR, yet TCRdb's version contains in-frame clones alone and is incomplete. V and J calls and clone size are copied from that table; D and trimming were computed from the DNA. The sample comprises 100,000 to 150,000 clones, approximately 80% of which are singletons, and approximately 12% rests with the top ten. This TCR was recovered from a woman aged 60 to 75 with acute or convalescent COVID-19. The sequenced material came from peripheral blood. The chain joins TRBV11-1 to TRBJ1-1, with 7 bases fitting TRBD1. CDR3 nucleotide sequence: TGTGCCAGCAGCTCAAGGGGGCGCGGCACTGAAGCTTTCTTT. This translates into CASSSRGRGTEAFF.